This TCR beta chain was found in a study of blood T cell repertoires in COVID-19. Authors' processing steps: Amplification with reference gene primers provided the estimates of nucleated cell counts. TCRdb keeps only in-frame clones here, not all; method: immunoSEQ multiplex PCR. V, J and clone size are those of that table, while D and trimming were read from the DNA. The sample records around 260,000 clones, about 88% being singletons. CDR1 and CDR2 from the germline V gene are SNHLY and FYNNEI. This CDR3 has 12 residues. Trimming cost V 8 bases and J 1 base, with 6 bases left between them. The sequenced sample was peripheral blood. The chain joins TRBV2 to TRBJ1-5; D not resolved. The receptor was derived from a man aged 25 to 40 with active or convalescent COVID-19. CDR3 coding DNA: TGTGCCAGCGCGTCAAGCAATCAGCCCCAGCATTTT. It is translated as CASASSNQPQHF.